The sequence of this TCR beta chain was determined in a study of blood T cell repertoires in COVID-19. Original processing methods: Estimated nucleated cell counts came from reference gene primer amplification. Data came from immunoSEQ multiplex PCR; TCRdb stores just in-frame clones and leaves some out. That table supplies the V and J calls and clone size; D and trimming were determined from the DNA. The sample lists approximately 250,000 clones, 75% to 90% occurring once. The CDR3 consists of 15 residues. CDR1 is SSHAT and CDR2 is FNYEAQ in the germline V gene (reference sequence). Turning to this clone: At one end the junction does not follow the germline gene, possibly because of a read error.

The sequenced material came from peripheral blood. The rearrangement links TRBV7-7 to TRBJ2-2, with 8 bases that match TRBD1. This clonotype originated in a man in his sixties who had recovered from COVID-19. The CDR3: CASSQDRAGTGELFF. The CDR3 coding sequence is TGTGCTAGCAGCCAGGACAGGGCGGGCACCGGGGAGCTGTTTTTT.